Listed below are T cell receptor beta chains from one sample, sequenced in a study of blood T cell repertoires in COVID-19. Sequencing used immunoSEQ multiplex PCR; TCRdb keeps in-frame clones, though not all of them. Among fewer than 300,000 clones, around 86% were seen once, and the ten largest hold under 3%. Sequencing was carried out using peripheral blood. The receptors were sampled from an older woman with active or convalescent COVID-19. CDR3s leave out the opening cysteine and the closing phenylalanine or tryptophan. A D gene is named only where the DNA matches it firmly. Size is omitted from some rows. Given values are once, few, many or a class for expanded clones.

V gene | D gene | clone size | CDR3 protein
TRBV5-1 | . | . | ASSLLARANTGELF
TRBV2 | TRBD2 | once | ASSRTSGGDNEQF
TRBV19 | . | . | ASRLYGANTEAF
TRBV6-1 | . | few | ASSDHKDSNQPQH
TRBV18 | . | . | ASSPRTVEQY
TRBV7-2 | TRBD1 | . | ASSTQGVYGYT
TRBV19 | . | . | ASSTGDASSGNTIY
TRBV7-3 | . | few | ASSLKGTGELF
TRBV6-5 | TRBD2 | once | ASSRTSGVQETQY
TRBV6-5 | . | . | ASSYPGRHT
TRBV7-3 | TRBD1 | . | ASSILTRDRRNNEQF
TRBV19 | TRBD1 | . | ASSIVGQGVYEQY
TRBV5-1 | . | . | ASSLRTDSGNTIY
TRBV10-3 | . | . | AISESSGGAYSNQPQH
TRBV19 | . | . | ASTAQSPSNQPQH
TRBV18 | TRBD1 | . | ASSPGSAGQGHEQY
TRBV5-1 | TRBD1 | . | ASSFTGGRDTEAF
TRBV18 | . | . | ASSRDFLDSSYEQY
TRBV7-6 | . | . | ASSPYGSRGYNEQF
TRBV10-1 | . | . | ASRMTPILAKNIQY
TRBV7-2 | . | many | ASSFGAIYGYT
TRBV18 | . | . | ASSPGPGGNTIY
TRBV7-2 | TRBD2 | . | ASSTSGGLGRQQY
TRBV5-1 | TRBD2 | once | ASSSPSGGYNEQF
TRBV5-1 | TRBD1 | . | ASSPGQGEVDTEAF
TRBV6-5 | . | . | ATSIGAAGGSPLH
TRBV30 | TRBD2 | . | AWAGLAVTGELF
TRBV7-9 | . | few | ASSLATENYGYT
TRBV7-9 | . | . | ASSLETSQAF
TRBV3-1/TRBV3-2 | TRBD2 | . | ASSPGLAVQF
TRBV19 | TRBD2 | . | ATAGGGTDTQY
TRBV25-1 | TRBD2 | . | ASSDYIGLAGGDTQY
TRBV9 | . | . | ASSVAGMNTEAF
TRBV5-1 | TRBD1 | . | ASSLEGRGLTEAF
TRBV19 | . | few | ASSIVGSPYGYT
TRBV15 | . | . | ATSRDRRQSSYEQY
TRBV3-1/TRBV3-2 | TRBD2 | few | ASSPGLAHSYNEQF
TRBV19 | TRBD1 | . | ASSEDRGTGELF
TRBV14 | . | . | ASSQVKQGFEKLF
TRBV4-3 | . | . | ASSQDRGISPLH
TRBV2 | TRBD1 | . | ASEADRGNEKLF
TRBV6-5 | TRBD1 | . | ASRVDRGPYGYT
TRBV5-5 | . | . | ASSLAAGLSYEQY
TRBV5-4 | . | . | ASSLQGNYEQY
TRBV10-1 | TRBD1 | . | ADQGTDYYGYT
TRBV4-2 | TRBD1 | . | ASSQEGGRHQPQH
TRBV25-1 | . | . | ASSPRANYGYT
TRBV5-1 | . | . | ASSPRTDFQETQY
TRBV4-1 | TRBD1 | . | ASSQAQGFNSPLH
TRBV5-5 | TRBD2 | . | ASSQLAVAGGPAGELF